A single T cell receptor beta chain is shown here with its context. What it binds is unknown. TCRdb redid the calling of the reads with MiXCR, one entry per CDR3 protein. The data hold roughly 920,000 distinct CDR3 sequences, with 25% to 40% observed a single time. This sample is part of a study of T cell repertoires in cytomegalovirus infection. General observations from the study: Identification of carriers of CMV plus the relevant HLA was performed using cumulative public TCR beta family frequency. HLA-C-restricted CMV-specific TCR beta clonotypes were dominant in the ex vivo response.

CDR1 is ENHRY, CDR2 SYGVKD, per germline. CDR3 length: 15 amino acids. Trimming cost V 11 bases and J 0 bases, with 16 bases left between them. The sample here was cultured CD8+ T cells from PBMCs, taken from culture after CMV antigen stimulation. The TCR comes from a human donor in good health (CMV status not recorded). Some clones in this sample may be carry-over from other donors' samples. The J gene is TRBJ2-2, the V gene TRBV10-3; either TRBD1 or TRBD2 may fit D (6 bases each). CDR3 protein: CAFGGDPTNTGELFF. In nucleotides, the CDR3 is TGTGCCTTCGGGGGCGATCCCACGAACACCGGGGAGCTGTTTTTT.